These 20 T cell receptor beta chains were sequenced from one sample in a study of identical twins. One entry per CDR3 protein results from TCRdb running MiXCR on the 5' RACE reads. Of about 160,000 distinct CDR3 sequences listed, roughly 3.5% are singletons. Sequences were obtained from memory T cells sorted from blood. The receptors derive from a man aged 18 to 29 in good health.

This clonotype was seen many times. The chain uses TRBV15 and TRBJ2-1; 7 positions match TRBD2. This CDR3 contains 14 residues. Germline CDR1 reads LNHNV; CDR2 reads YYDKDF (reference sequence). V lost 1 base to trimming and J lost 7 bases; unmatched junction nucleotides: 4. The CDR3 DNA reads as TGTGCCACCAGCAGAGGTGGGAGGGATAATGAGCAGTTCTTC. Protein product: CATSRGGRDNEQFF.

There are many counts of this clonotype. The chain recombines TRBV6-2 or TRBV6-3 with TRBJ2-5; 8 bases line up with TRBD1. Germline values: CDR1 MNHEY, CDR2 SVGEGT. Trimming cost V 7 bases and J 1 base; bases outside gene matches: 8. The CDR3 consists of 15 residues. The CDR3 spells CASTTTGGTQETQYF. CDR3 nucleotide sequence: TGTGCCAGCACCACAACAGGGGGGACCCAAGAGACCCAGTACTTC.

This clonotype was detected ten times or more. CDR3 in DNA: TGTGCCAGCAGTTTAGTCTGGGGGACTAGCGGAGCCGGAGCGGTCGGGGAGCTGTTTTTT. Translating it yields CASSLVWGTSGAGAVGELFF. The genes are TRBV28 and TRBJ2-2, with 11 bases matching TRBD2. The CDR3 contains 20 residues. The ends lost 2 bases at V and 7 bases at J; junction bases unmatched: 18. Germline CDR1 and CDR2: MDHEN and SYDVKM. Filled out from reference TRBV28 and TRBJ2-2, the complete variable domain reads DVKVTQSSRYLVKRTGEKVFLECVQDMDHENMFWYRQDPGLGLRLIYFSYDVKMKEKGDIPEGYSVSREKKERFSLILESASTNQTSMYLCASSLVWGTSGAGAVGELFFGEGSRLTVL.

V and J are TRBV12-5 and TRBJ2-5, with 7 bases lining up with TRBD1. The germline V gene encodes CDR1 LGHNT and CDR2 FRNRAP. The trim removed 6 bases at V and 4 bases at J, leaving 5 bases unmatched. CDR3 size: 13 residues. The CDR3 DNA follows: TGTGCTAGTGGACCAGACAGGGTAGAGACCCAGTACTTC. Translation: CASGPDRVETQYF.

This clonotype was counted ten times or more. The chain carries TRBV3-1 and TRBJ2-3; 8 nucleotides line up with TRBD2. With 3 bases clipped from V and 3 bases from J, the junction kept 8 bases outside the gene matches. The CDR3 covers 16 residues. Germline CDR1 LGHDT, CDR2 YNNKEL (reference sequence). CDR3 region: CASSHSGTRLTDTQYF. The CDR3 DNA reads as TGTGCCAGCAGCCACTCCGGGACTAGACTAACAGATACGCAGTATTTT.

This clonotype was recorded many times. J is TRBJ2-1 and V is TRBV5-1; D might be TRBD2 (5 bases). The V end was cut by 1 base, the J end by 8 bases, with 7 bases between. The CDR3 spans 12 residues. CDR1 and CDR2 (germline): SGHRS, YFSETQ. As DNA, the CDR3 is TGCGCCAGCAGCTTGCCCGGGGATGAGCAGTTCTTC. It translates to CASSLPGDEQFF.

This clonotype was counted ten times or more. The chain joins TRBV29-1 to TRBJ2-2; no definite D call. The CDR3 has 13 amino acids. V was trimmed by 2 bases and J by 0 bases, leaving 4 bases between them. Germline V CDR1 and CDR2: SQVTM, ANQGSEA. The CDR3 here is CSVETANTGELFF. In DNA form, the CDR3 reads TGCAGCGTTGAAACCGCGAACACCGGGGAGCTGTTTTTT.

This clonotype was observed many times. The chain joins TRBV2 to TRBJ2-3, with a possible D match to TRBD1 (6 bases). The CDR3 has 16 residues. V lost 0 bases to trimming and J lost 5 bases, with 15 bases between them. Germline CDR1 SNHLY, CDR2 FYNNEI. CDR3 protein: CASSEANYRAGDTQYF. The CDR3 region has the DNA TGTGCCAGCAGTGAAGCCAACTACAGGGCGGGAGATACGCAGTATTTT.

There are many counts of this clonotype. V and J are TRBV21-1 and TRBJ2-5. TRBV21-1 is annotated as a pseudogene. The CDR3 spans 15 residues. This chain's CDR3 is CASSKGRGPQETQYF. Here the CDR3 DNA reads TGTGCCAGCAGCAAAGGTCGAGGACCCCAAGAGACCCAGTACTTC.

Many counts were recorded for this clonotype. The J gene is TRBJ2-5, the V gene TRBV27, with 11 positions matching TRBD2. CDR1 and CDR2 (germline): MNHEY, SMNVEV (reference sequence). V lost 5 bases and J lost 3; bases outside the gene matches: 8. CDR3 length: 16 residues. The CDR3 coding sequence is TGTGCCAGCAGTCCGATAGGGGGACTAGCGGAAGAGACCCAGTACTTC. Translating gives CASSPIGGLAEETQYF.

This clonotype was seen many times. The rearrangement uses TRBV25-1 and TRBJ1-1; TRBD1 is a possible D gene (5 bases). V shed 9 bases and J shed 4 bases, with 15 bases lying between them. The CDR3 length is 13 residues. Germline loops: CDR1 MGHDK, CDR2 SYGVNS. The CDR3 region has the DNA TGTGCCAGTTGCAGGGTGGGCGGCACTGAAGCTTTCTTT. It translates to CASCRVGGTEAFF.

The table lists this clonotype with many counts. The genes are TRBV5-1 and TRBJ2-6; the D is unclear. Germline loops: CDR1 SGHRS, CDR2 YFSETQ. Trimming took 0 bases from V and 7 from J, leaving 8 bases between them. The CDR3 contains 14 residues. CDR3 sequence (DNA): TGCGCCAGCAGCTTGGACGGCGAAGCCAACGTCCTGACTTTC. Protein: CASSLDGEANVLTF.

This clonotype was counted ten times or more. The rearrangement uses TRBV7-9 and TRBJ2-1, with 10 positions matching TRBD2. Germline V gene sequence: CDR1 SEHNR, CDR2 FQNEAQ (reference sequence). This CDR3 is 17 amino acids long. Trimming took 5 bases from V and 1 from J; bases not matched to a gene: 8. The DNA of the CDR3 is TGTGCCAGCAGCCACCGCCTAGCGGGAGTTTCCTACAATGAGCAGTTCTTC. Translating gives CASSHRLAGVSYNEQFF.

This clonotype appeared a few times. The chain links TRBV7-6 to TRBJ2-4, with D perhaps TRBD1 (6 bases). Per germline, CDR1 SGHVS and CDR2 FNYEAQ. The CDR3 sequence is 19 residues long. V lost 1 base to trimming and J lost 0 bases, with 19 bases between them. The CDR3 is CASSLVDNRDGLAKNIQYF. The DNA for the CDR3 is TGTGCCAGCAGCTTAGTCGATAACAGGGACGGATTAGCCAAAAACATTCAGTACTTC.

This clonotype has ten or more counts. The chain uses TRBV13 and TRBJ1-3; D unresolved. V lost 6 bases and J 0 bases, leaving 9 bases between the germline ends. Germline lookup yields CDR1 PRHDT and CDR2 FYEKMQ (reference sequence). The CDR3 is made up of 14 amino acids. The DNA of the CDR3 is TGTGCCAGCAGTCGCAGTCACTCTGGAAACACCATATATTTT. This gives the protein CASSRSHSGNTIYF.

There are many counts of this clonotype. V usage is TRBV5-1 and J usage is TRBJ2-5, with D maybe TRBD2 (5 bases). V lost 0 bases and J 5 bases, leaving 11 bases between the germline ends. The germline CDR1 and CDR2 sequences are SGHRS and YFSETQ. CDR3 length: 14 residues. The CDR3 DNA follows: TGCGCCAGCAGCTTGGTAGAGGGATGGGAGACCCAGTACTTC. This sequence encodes CASSLVEGWETQYF.

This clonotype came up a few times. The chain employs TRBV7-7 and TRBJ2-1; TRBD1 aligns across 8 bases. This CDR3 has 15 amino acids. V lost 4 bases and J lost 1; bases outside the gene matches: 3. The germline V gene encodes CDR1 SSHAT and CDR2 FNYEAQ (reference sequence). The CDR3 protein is CASSSDRASYNEQFF. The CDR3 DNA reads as TGTGCCAGCAGCTCGGACAGGGCTTCCTACAATGAGCAGTTCTTC.

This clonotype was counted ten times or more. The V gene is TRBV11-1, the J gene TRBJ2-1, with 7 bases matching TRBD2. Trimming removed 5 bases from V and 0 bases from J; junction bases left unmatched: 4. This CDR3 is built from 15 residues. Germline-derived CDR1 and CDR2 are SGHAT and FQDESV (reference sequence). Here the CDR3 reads CASSPSGTSYNEQFF. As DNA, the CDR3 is TGTGCCAGCAGCCCAAGCGGGACCTCCTACAATGAGCAGTTCTTC.

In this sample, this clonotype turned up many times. The CDR3 coding sequence is TGTGCCAGCAGTTCTAGGGACGGCAATGAGCAGTTCTTC. It yields the protein CASSSRDGNEQFF. The chain has TRBV12-3 or TRBV12-4 and TRBJ2-1; D may correspond to TRBD1 or TRBD2 (5 bases each). This CDR3 comprises 13 residues. Trimming removed 4 bases at V and 6 bases at J, with 10 bases between.

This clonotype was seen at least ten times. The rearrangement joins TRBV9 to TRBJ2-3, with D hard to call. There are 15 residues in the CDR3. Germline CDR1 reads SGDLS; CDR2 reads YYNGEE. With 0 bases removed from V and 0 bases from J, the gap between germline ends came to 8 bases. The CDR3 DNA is TGTGCCAGCAGCGTAGTCGGCAGTAGCACAGATACGCAGTATTTT. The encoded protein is CASSVVGSSTDTQYF.